The 30 T cell receptor beta chains in this list originate from one sample, sequenced in a study of naive and memory T cell subsets. TCR cDNA received a 3' ligated oligonucleotide that carried a UMI. Amplification of ligated cDNA took four PCR rounds with SP2 and nested alpha and beta constant primers. TCRdb reprocessed the 5' RACE reads via MiXCR and lists one record per CDR3 protein. There are about 62,000 distinct CDR3 sequences in the sample; 6% to 8.5% occur only once, and under 25% lies in the top ten. All receptors come from a female donor in good health.

This clonotype was detected only a few times. The chain has TRBV6-1 and TRBJ1-5; TRBD1 agrees at 9 bases. The ends lost 5 bases at V and 7 bases at J; junction bases unmatched: 6. The CDR3 is 14 residues long. Germline loops: CDR1 MNHNS, CDR2 SASEGT. The CDR3 coding sequence is TGTGCCAGCAGTTCGGGACAGGGTACCCAGCCCCAGCATTTT. Its translation: CASSSGQGTQPQHF.

This clonotype was seen many times. The chain uses TRBV9 and TRBJ1-6; tentative D call: TRBD1 (5 bases). Germline CDR1 SGDLS, CDR2 YYNGEE. The V end lost 0 bases, the J end lost 9 bases, and 16 bases lay between the germline ends. This CDR3 has 16 residues. The DNA of the CDR3 is TGTGCCAGCAGCGTAGGTCCCGGGGCCGATACTTCACCCCTCCACTTT. Its protein product is CASSVGPGADTSPLHF.

The chain joins TRBV7-9 to TRBJ1-4; D unclear. The germline V gene encodes CDR1 SEHNR and CDR2 FQNEAQ (reference sequence). V gave up 0 bases and J gave up 6 bases, with 14 bases separating them. The CDR3 runs 16 residues. The CDR3 DNA sequence: TGTGCCAGCAGCTTAGCTGGCGGACTCCCGGATGAAAAACTGTTTTTT. It yields the protein CASSLAGGLPDEKLFF.

The genes are TRBV6-6 and TRBJ2-5; 12 positions match TRBD2. This CDR3 is built from 15 residues. Germline CDR1 and CDR2: MNHNY and SVGAGI (reference sequence). Losses at the gene ends were 5 bases for V and 2 bases for J; bases not matched to a gene: 3. CDR3 residues: CASSTGTSGQETQYF. The CDR3 nucleotides read TGTGCCAGCAGTACAGGGACTAGCGGGCAAGAGACCCAGTACTTC.

There are a few counts of this clonotype. This rearrangement joins TRBV2 to TRBJ2-5; 7 nucleotides line up with TRBD1. CDR1 and CDR2 from the germline V gene are SNHLY and FYNNEI. Losses at the gene ends were 4 bases for V and 4 bases for J; bases not matched to a gene: 9. This CDR3 is 15 amino acids long. The CDR3 DNA sequence: TGTGCCAGCAGTGGGGGCCCGGGACAGCCAGAGACCCAGTACTTC. Encoded protein: CASSGGPGQPETQYF.

This chain joins TRBV7-3 and TRBJ1-5; D gene uncertain. Per the germline V gene, CDR1 is SGHTA and CDR2 is FQGTGA. The CDR3 has 13 residues. V was clipped by 2 bases and J by 4 bases, with 6 bases between them. The CDR3 sequence: CASSLAWNQPQHF. The CDR3 DNA reads TGTGCCAGCAGCTTAGCCTGGAATCAGCCCCAGCATTTT. The full variable domain, its missing parts supplied by reference TRBV7-3 and TRBJ1-5, is GAGVSQTPSNKVTEKGKYVELRCDPISGHTALYWYRQSLGQGPEFLIYFQGTGAADDSGLPNDRFFAVRPEGSVSTLKIQRTERGDSAVYLCASSLAWNQPQHFGDGTRLSIL.

The sample holds many counts of this clonotype. CDR3 residues: CASSDESNYGYTF. The CDR3 nucleotides are TGTGCCAGCTCAGACGAGAGTAACTATGGCTACACCTTC. The chain carries TRBV18 and TRBJ1-2; D gene unclear. V was shortened by 5 bases and J by 1 base, with 8 bases between the two germline ends. Germline V gene lookup returns CDR1 KGHSH and CDR2 LQKENI. The CDR3 runs 13 residues.

This clonotype was counted many times. The rearrangement links TRBV29-1 to TRBJ1-1; D remains ambiguous. The V gene lost 0 bases and the J gene lost 6 bases, with 8 bases spanning the gap. This CDR3 has 12 residues. Germline CDR1 is SQVTM and CDR2 is ANQGSEA. The CDR3 sequence: CSVEENGAEAFF. CDR3 nucleotides: TGCAGCGTTGAAGAAAACGGAGCTGAAGCTTTCTTT.

This clonotype was detected only a few times. This chain joins TRBV27 and TRBJ1-1, with D possibly matching TRBD1 (5 bases). The CDR3 loop spans 13 amino acids. The V gene lost 3 bases and the J gene lost 6 bases, with 11 bases spanning the gap. The germline V gene has CDR1 MNHEY and CDR2 SMNVEV (reference sequence). In DNA form, the CDR3 reads TGTGCCAGCAGTTTCTGGGGGGGGTCTGAAGCTTTCTTT. It codes for CASSFWGGSEAFF.

The V call is TRBV5-5, the J call TRBJ2-5; D is possibly TRBD1 or TRBD2 (5 bases each). Between the trimmed V and J ends, which lost 1 base and 5 bases, there was a span of 9 bases. CDR1 SGHKS and CDR2 YYEKEE come from the germline V gene (reference sequence). This CDR3 comprises 13 residues. The CDR3 coding sequence is TGTGCCAGCAGCTTGTCCGGGGACGAGACCCAGTACTTC. Translated: CASSLSGDETQYF.

The chain carries TRBV28 and TRBJ2-7; D is unclear. Germline assignment: CDR1 MDHEN and CDR2 SYDVKM. CDR3 length: 13 residues. V was shortened by 5 bases and J by 5 bases, with 13 bases between the two germline ends. The CDR3: CASSRRWVHEQYF. As DNA, the CDR3 is TGTGCCAGCAGTCGGAGATGGGTCCACGAGCAGTACTTC.

V gene TRBV5-8 combines with J gene TRBJ2-3; TRBD1 might be the D (5 bases). Trimming removed 1 base from V and 0 bases from J, with 9 bases in between. The CDR3 loop spans 15 amino acids. In germline, CDR1 is SGHTS, CDR2 YDEGEE. In DNA, the CDR3 is TGTGCCAGCAGCTTGACACAGGCTAGCACAGATACGCAGTATTTT. The encoded protein is CASSLTQASTDTQYF.

This chain links TRBV12-3 or TRBV12-4 with TRBJ2-7; a possible D gene is TRBD1 (6 bases). V was pared by 5 bases and J by 2 bases, with 13 bases between. This CDR3 is built from 14 residues. The CDR3 nucleotides are TGTGCCAGCAGTATGGACAGCCCTCCCTACGAGCAGTACTTC. Translating it yields CASSMDSPPYEQYF.

The table lists this clonotype with a few counts. The chain combines TRBV19 with TRBJ2-1, with 8 positions matching TRBD2. The CDR3 is made up of 13 amino acids. After removal of 8 bases from V and 3 bases from J, the junction contained 3 bases not matched to a gene. The germline V gene has CDR1 LNHDA and CDR2 SQIVND (reference sequence). CDR3 bases: TGTGCCAGTGATAGCGGGGACTACAATGAGCAGTTCTTC. The encoded protein is CASDSGDYNEQFF.

The rearrangement uses TRBV6-2 or TRBV6-3 and TRBJ2-7, with D possibly matching TRBD1 (6 bases). V dropped 7 bases and J dropped 2 bases, with 18 bases sitting between them. From germline, CDR1 is MNHEY and CDR2 SVGEGT. The CDR3 runs to 15 residues. The CDR3 loop reads CASTPGDPGTYEQYF. Here the CDR3 DNA reads TGTGCCAGCACTCCAGGGGACCCAGGAACCTACGAGCAGTACTTC.

The V gene is TRBV5-4, the J gene TRBJ2-7; TRBD1 matches at 8 bases. CDR1 SGHNT and CDR2 YYREEE come from the germline V gene (reference sequence). The CDR3 runs to 12 residues. The junction had 4 bases not matched to a gene; V was cut back by 4 bases and J by 7 bases. The CDR3 nucleotides read TGTGCCAGCAGCCGAGGACAGGGTGAGCAGTACTTC. Translating it yields CASSRGQGEQYF.

This clonotype was found many times. The chain combines TRBV6-1 with TRBJ2-2; D not certain. Germline V lookup: CDR1 MNHNS, CDR2 SASEGT. This CDR3 region has 11 residues. V was pared by 6 bases and J by 2 bases, with 1 base between. The CDR3 loop is CASSNTGELFF. The CDR3 nucleotides read TGTGCCAGCAGCAACACCGGGGAGCTGTTTTTT.

This clonotype was seen repeatedly, ten times or more. The chain carries TRBV27 and TRBJ1-5; TRBD1 agrees at 8 bases. J was trimmed by 6 bases and V by 4 bases; bases with no gene match: 5. This CDR3 comprises 14 residues. In germline, CDR1 is MNHEY, CDR2 SMNVEV (reference sequence). The CDR3 DNA sequence: TGTGCCAGCAGTTCAACAGGGGGGGGTCAGCCCCAGCATTTT. Its translation: CASSSTGGGQPQHF.

This clonotype has a handful of counts. The gene calls are TRBV6-5 and TRBJ1-2; the D is unclear. CDR1 MNHEY and CDR2 SVGAGI come from the germline V gene. With 0 bases removed from V and 4 bases from J, the gap between germline ends came to 12 bases. The CDR3 is 15 amino acids. The chain's CDR3 is CASSYSTGTSYGYTF. In DNA, the CDR3 is TGTGCCAGCAGTTACTCGACTGGTACCTCCTATGGCTACACCTTC.

J is TRBJ2-7 and V is TRBV5-1, with 7 nucleotides matching TRBD1. In germline, CDR1 is SGHRS, CDR2 YFSETQ. Germline trimming cut 6 bases from V and 1 base from J; bases unmatched to any gene: 4. CDR3 length: 13 amino acids. The CDR3 loop is CASKPGQSYEQYF. CDR3 in DNA: TGCGCCAGCAAGCCGGGACAGTCCTACGAGCAGTACTTC.

This clonotype was recorded many times. This rearrangement joins TRBV25-1 to TRBJ1-5; maybe TRBD1 (5 bases). CDR3 length equals 13 residues. V was clipped by 4 bases and J by 10 bases, with 14 bases between them. Germline V gives CDR1 MGHDK, CDR2 SYGVNS. CDR3 sequence reads: CASSGGGVRPQHF. CDR3 DNA sequence: TGTGCCAGCAGTGGGGGGGGTGTTCGTCCCCAGCATTTT.

V and J are TRBV7-6 and TRBJ2-2; 7 bases fit TRBD1. Germline V gene data show CDR1 as SGHVS and CDR2 as FNYEAQ. The CDR3 totals 15 residues. With 4 bases clipped from V and 4 bases from J, the junction kept 6 bases outside the gene matches. The CDR3 nucleotides are TGTGCCAGCAGCTCGACAGGGTTCACCACCGGGGAGCTGTTTTTT. Translating gives CASSSTGFTTGELFF.

This clonotype was seen at least ten times. The chain recombines TRBV6-5 with TRBJ1-1; no firm D call. The CDR3 consists of 20 residues. Trimming pared 0 bases from V and 0 bases from J, leaving 23 bases between. Per the germline V gene, CDR1 is MNHEY and CDR2 is SVGAGI. The CDR3 sequence: CASSYSGFFFRKSMNTEAFF. The CDR3 DNA reads TGTGCCAGCAGTTACTCGGGGTTTTTCTTCCGTAAATCCATGAACACTGAAGCTTTCTTT.

This clonotype has at least ten counts. CDR3 amino acids: CASSVGPVYNEQFF. CDR3 bases: TGTGCCAGCAGCGTAGGGCCAGTCTACAATGAGCAGTTCTTC. This chain joins TRBV9 and TRBJ2-1; unclear D gene. CDR3 length: 14 amino acids. V lost 0 bases and J lost 3, with 7 bases in between. Looked up from germline, CDR1 is SGDLS and CDR2 is YYNGEE.

This clonotype was observed a handful of times. The chain recombines TRBV27 with TRBJ2-5, with 12 bases lining up with TRBD1. V gave up 4 bases and J gave up 5 bases; unmatched junction bases: 5. The length of the CDR3 is 15 residues. Germline-derived CDR1 and CDR2 are MNHEY and SMNVEV (reference sequence). CDR3 amino acids: CASSSGTGGVETQYF. CDR3 nucleotides: TGTGCCAGCAGTTCCGGGACAGGGGGCGTGGAGACCCAGTACTTC.

The J gene is TRBJ1-2, the V gene TRBV5-6; unclear D gene. The CDR3 runs to 12 residues. Germline V gene lookup returns CDR1 SGHDT and CDR2 YYEEEE. Trimming removed 4 bases at V and 7 bases at J, with 11 bases between. CDR3 bases: TGTGCCAGCAGCCGGAGGTTATCTGGCTACACCTTC. Its translation is CASSRRLSGYTF.

This chain uses TRBV5-1 with TRBJ1-5; D remains unclear. The length of the CDR3 is 14 residues. V lost 4 bases and J 0 bases, leaving 8 bases between the germline ends. The germline V gene has CDR1 SGHRS and CDR2 YFSETQ. DNA for the CDR3: TGCGCCAGCAGCCCCGGGTATAGCAATCAGCCCCAGCATTTT. Translated, it gives CASSPGYSNQPQHF.

There are a few counts of this clonotype. The CDR3 here is CASSVPRGGSYNEQFF. CDR3 nucleotide sequence: TGTGCCAGCAGTGTACCCAGGGGGGGATCCTACAATGAGCAGTTCTTC. The chain carries TRBV6-1 and TRBJ2-1, with D tentatively TRBD1 or TRBD2 (7 bases each). V shed 4 bases and J shed 1 base, with 14 bases lying between them. Germline CDR1 reads MNHNS; CDR2 reads SASEGT. The CDR3 sequence is 16 residues long.

In this sample, this clonotype turned up a few times. This chain connects TRBV19 to TRBJ1-1; D not certain. CDR1 is LNHDA and CDR2 is SQIVND in the germline V gene (reference sequence). V lost 1 base and J 7 bases, leaving 7 bases between the germline ends. This CDR3 is built from 12 residues. CDR3 residues: CASSIGDLEAFF. The CDR3 DNA reads TGTGCCAGTAGTATAGGAGACCTTGAAGCTTTCTTT. The entire variable domain, with the rest obtained from reference TRBV19 and TRBJ1-1, is as follows: DGGITQSPKYLFRKEGQNVTLSCEQNLNHDAMYWYRQDPGQGLRLIYYSQIVNDFQKGDIAEGYSVSREKKESFPLTVTSAQKNPTAFYLCASSIGDLEAFFGQGTRLTVV.

V usage is TRBV20-1 and J usage is TRBJ2-3; 9 bases fit TRBD1. The CDR3 consists of 15 residues. The germline gives CDR1 DFQATT, CDR2 SNEGSKA (reference sequence). Losses at the gene ends were 5 bases for V and 1 base for J; bases not matched to a gene: 7. CDR3 DNA sequence: TGCAGTGCTGGGCTCCGGGACAGGGGCACAGATACGCAGTATTTT. As protein: CSAGLRDRGTDTQYF.